Sequencing of this T cell receptor (beta chain) was carried out in a study of beta chain features in type 1 diabetes. This clone was seen many times. Its antigen is not known. Germline trimming cut 5 bases from V and 10 bases from J; bases unmatched to any gene: 10. CDR1 and CDR2 (germline): SNHLY, FYNNEI. The CDR3 is 13 amino acids. Isolated RNA was reverse transcribed in full, so expressed TCRB transcripts were sequenced. Mean read depth for naive, central memory and regulatory T cell samples was some 3.8 million reads. Clones were read by immunoSEQ multiplex PCR, and TCRdb kept only the in-frame ones, dropping some. The table lists hundreds of thousands of clones, around 9% of them singletons. A sort by CD45RO/CCR7/CD25/CD127/CD95/CD27 yielded CD4+ naive, central memory, regulatory and stem cell-like memory cells. Study-wide findings and caveats: TCRB CDR3 length was moderately but significantly reduced in all four CD4+ subsets of Type 1 diabetes patients. Comparison showed that naive, central memory and Treg TCRB repertoires appeared more similar among patients than among healthy donors.

This clonotype was sampled from a man aged 25 to 40 with type 1 diabetes. The J gene is TRBJ1-2, the V gene TRBV2; 7 bases align to TRBD1. Sequenced material: central memory CD4+ T cells from blood. CDR3 sequence: CASSFDREFVYTF. CDR3 DNA sequence: TGTGCCAGCAGTTTCGACAGGGAGTTTGTCTACACCTTC.